Presented here are 32 T cell receptor beta chains from one specimen sequenced in a study of CD8 T cells in ankylosing spondylitis (dated by TCRdb to about 2017). The library was obtained by 5' RACE. The sequencing machine was an Illumina HiSeq 2500. TCRdb trimmed public reads at Q25 via fastp, called clones via MiXCR and kept in-frame beta chains. Rows matching on CDR3 protein sequence are summarized as one entry with the most common DNA and genes. The sample profile shows roughly 260,000 distinct CDR3 sequences; around 20% of them were found once. Roughly 8% of the sample lies in the top ten. The sequenced sample was blood, either unsorted or a sorted T cell fraction (not recorded which). Receptor source: a male donor with ankylosing spondylitis or in good health (not recorded which).

This chain connects TRBV11-3 to TRBJ2-1; D possibly matches TRBD1 or TRBD2 (6 bases each). The CDR3 is made up of 15 amino acids. V dropped 5 bases and J dropped 4 bases, with 15 bases sitting between them. Germline V gives CDR1 SGHNT, CDR2 YENEEA. The CDR3 sequence is CASSAGGGQYNEQFF. The DNA of the CDR3 is TGTGCCAGCAGCGCAGGAGGGGGGCAGTACAATGAGCAGTTCTTC.

This chain connects TRBV3-1 to TRBJ2-1, with 9 positions matching TRBD2. With V trimmed by 6 bases and J by 4 bases, 13 bases remained unmatched. This CDR3 region has 17 residues. CDR1 LGHDT and CDR2 YNNKEL come from the germline V gene (reference sequence). The DNA for the CDR3 is TGTGCCAGCAGGCAAACTAGGCGGGAGGGCAGGTACAATGAGCAGTTCTTC. This translates into CASRQTRREGRYNEQFF.

The table lists this clonotype with many counts. The chain joins TRBV24-1 to TRBJ2-1; 10 bases match TRBD2. Germline V CDR1 and CDR2: KGHDR, SFDVKD. This CDR3 contains 17 residues. Trimming removed 4 bases from V and 3 bases from J; junction bases left unmatched: 8. CDR3: CATSDLGASGSYNEQFF. DNA for the CDR3: TGTGCCACCAGTGACCTTGGGGCTAGCGGGAGCTACAATGAGCAGTTCTTC.

This sequence joins TRBV30 and TRBJ2-1; D is ambiguous. The germline V gene encodes CDR1 GTSNPN and CDR2 SVGIG (reference sequence). Deletions cut 0 bases from V and 9 bases from J, with 9 bases between. This CDR3 has 12 amino acids. In DNA form, the CDR3 reads TGTGCCTGGAGTGTAGGACCTGCTGAGCAGTTCTTC. Encoded protein: CAWSVGPAEQFF.

The genes are TRBV5-6 and TRBJ2-1; 11 bases map to TRBD1. The trim removed 2 bases at V and 4 bases at J, leaving 8 bases unmatched. This CDR3 has 17 residues. From germline, CDR1 is SGHDT and CDR2 YYEEEE. CDR3 nucleotide sequence: TGTGCCAGCAGCTTTAAATGGACAGGGGGCTCGTACAATGAGCAGTTCTTC. This encodes CASSFKWTGGSYNEQFF. The full variable domain, in which reference TRBV5-6 and TRBJ2-1 provide the parts outside the CDR3, is DAGVTQSPTHLIKTRGQQVTLRCSPKSGHDTVSWYQQALGQGPQFIFQYYEEEERQRGNFPDRFSGHQFPNYSSELNVNALLLGDSALYLCASSFKWTGGSYNEQFFGPGTRLTVL.

This chain links TRBV27 with TRBJ1-4; 9 bases line up with TRBD1. This CDR3 region has 14 residues. V was pared by 8 bases and J by 8 bases, with 9 bases of the junction left unmatched. The germline V gene encodes CDR1 MNHEY and CDR2 SMNVEV (reference sequence). CDR3 coding DNA: TGTGCCAGCCGGGGGGGGACAGGGCACGAAAAACTGTTTTTT. Translated, it gives CASRGGTGHEKLFF. The entire variable domain, with the rest obtained from reference TRBV27 and TRBJ1-4, is as follows: EAQVTQNPRYLITVTGKKLTVTCSQNMNHEYMSWYRQDPGLGLRQIYYSMNVEVTDKGDVPEGYKVSRKEKRNFPLILESPSPNQTSLYFCASRGGTGHEKLFFGSGTQLSVL.

This clonotype was recorded once. V usage is TRBV19 and J usage is TRBJ2-5; D gene unclear. The germline CDR1 and CDR2 sequences are LNHDA and SQIVND (reference sequence). The CDR3 is 12 amino acids. V lost 5 bases, J lost 5 bases, and 9 bases lay in between. The CDR3 sequence is CASSSSSETQYF. The CDR3 region has the DNA TGTGCCAGTAGTTCGTCTTCTGAGACCCAGTACTTC.

CDR3 bases: TGTGCCAGCAGCTACCAGGACCGGGGGCGGTTGAACACTGAAGCTTTCTTT. This encodes CASSYQDRGRLNTEAFF. The V call is TRBV3-1, the J call TRBJ1-1, with a possible D match to TRBD1 (6 bases). V lost 5 bases, J lost 0 bases, and 19 bases lay in between. The CDR3 is 17 residues long. Germline loops: CDR1 LGHDT, CDR2 YNNKEL (reference sequence).

In this sample, this clonotype turned up a few times. V gene TRBV2 combines with J gene TRBJ1-1; possible D gene TRBD1, 6 bases. CDR3 length: 12 amino acids. Germline-derived CDR1 and CDR2 are SNHLY and FYNNEI. The V gene lost 10 bases and the J gene lost 5 bases, with 14 bases spanning the gap. The DNA for the CDR3 is TGTGCCACCGGGACATTGAGGACTGAAGCTTTCTTT. Amino acids: CATGTLRTEAFF.

This clonotype has just a few counts. V is TRBV20-1 and J is TRBJ2-1; D may be TRBD2 (5 bases). V dropped 3 bases and J dropped 8 bases, with 17 bases sitting between them. The CDR3 is 14 amino acids. Looked up from germline, CDR1 is DFQATT and CDR2 is SNEGSKA (reference sequence). The DNA of the CDR3 is TGCAGTGCTAGTTCTCCCGGAGGCCCACATGAGCAGTTCTTC. Its protein is CSASSPGGPHEQFF.

This clonotype was counted only a few times. V usage is TRBV12-3 or TRBV12-4 and J usage is TRBJ1-2, with 8 positions matching TRBD1. V trimming: 6 bases; J trimming: 7 bases; junction bases outside the gene matches: 7. This CDR3 region has 13 residues. The CDR3 DNA reads as TGTGCCAGCAGCCTGGGACAGGAGTCTGGCTACACCTTC. Residues: CASSLGQESGYTF.

CDR3 in amino acids: CASSLGGARRETQYF. CDR3 nucleotides: TGTGCCAGCAGCTTGGGGGGCGCGCGGAGAGAGACCCAGTACTTC. The chain couples TRBV7-8 to TRBJ2-5, with D perhaps given as TRBD1 or TRBD2 (6 bases each). The germline gives CDR1 SGHVS, CDR2 FQNEAQ. The V gene lost 3 bases and the J gene lost 4 bases, with 15 bases spanning the gap. The CDR3 spans 15 residues.

V and J are TRBV5-1 and TRBJ2-2; 7 bases are a match to TRBD1. The CDR3 consists of 17 residues. V shed 2 bases, J shed 0 bases, and the junction held 7 bases outside the gene matches. Germline lookup yields CDR1 SGHRS and CDR2 YFSETQ. The CDR3 DNA reads TGCGCCAGCAGCTTAACCCCGGGACAGCCGAACACCGGGGAGCTGTTTTTT. Translated, it gives CASSLTPGQPNTGELFF.

This clonotype has just a few counts. The V gene is TRBV4-1, the J gene TRBJ2-5, with 8 bases lining up with TRBD2. The CDR3 spans 14 residues. CDR1 and CDR2 (germline): MGHRA, YSYEKL. The trim removed 2 bases at V and 5 bases at J, leaving 4 bases unmatched. The DNA for the CDR3 is TGCGCCAGCAGCCAACCGGGAGGGGTCGAGACCCAGTACTTC. Its protein is CASSQPGGVETQYF.

This clonotype was picked up many times. V and J are TRBV5-1 and TRBJ2-2; the D gene is possibly TRBD1 (6 bases). The CDR3 has 16 amino acids. Per germline, CDR1 SGHRS and CDR2 YFSETQ. V was cut by 4 bases and J by 0 bases, with 13 bases left in between. The CDR3 reads CASSAAGTPNTGELFF. DNA of the CDR3: TGCGCCAGCAGCGCAGCCGGGACACCGAACACCGGGGAGCTGTTTTTT. The complete variable domain, with remaining parts taken from reference TRBV5-1 and TRBJ2-2, reads KAGVTQTPRYLIKTRGQQVTLSCSPISGHRSVSWYQQTPGQGLQFLFEYFSETQRNKGNFPGRFSGRQFSNSRSEMNVSTLELGDSALYLCASSAAGTPNTGELFFGEGSRLTVL.

The sample holds many counts of this clonotype. The chain employs TRBV5-1 and TRBJ1-1; no definite D call. V was cut by 3 bases and J by 0 bases, with 6 bases left in between. CDR1 SGHRS and CDR2 YFSETQ come from the germline V gene. The CDR3 is made up of 13 amino acids. The CDR3 DNA follows: TGCGCCAGCAGCTATTTAATGAACACTGAAGCTTTCTTT. It translates to CASSYLMNTEAFF.

Only a few counts were recorded for this clonotype. The V gene is TRBV29-1, the J gene TRBJ1-2; 9 positions match TRBD1. From germline, CDR1 is SQVTM and CDR2 ANQGSEA. V lost 5 bases and J lost 4; bases outside the gene matches: 14. The CDR3 covers 16 residues. CDR3 DNA: TGCAGCGTTCTCGCATTCGCCGGGACAGGGTTCTATGGCTACACCTTC. As protein: CSVLAFAGTGFYGYTF.

The chain links TRBV10-3 to TRBJ2-3; no definite D call. The V gene lost 3 bases and the J gene lost 6 bases, with 7 bases spanning the gap. The germline gives CDR1 ENHRY, CDR2 SYGVKD. The CDR3 has 12 residues. This CDR3 is CAISDPVDTQYF. Written as DNA, the CDR3 is TGTGCCATCAGTGACCCCGTTGATACGCAGTATTTT.

The V gene is TRBV20-1, the J gene TRBJ2-2; tentative D call: TRBD1 (5 bases). Germline V CDR1 and CDR2: DFQATT, SNEGSKA (reference sequence). This CDR3 spans 14 amino acids. V was pared by 6 bases and J by 3 bases, with 14 bases between. In nucleotides, the CDR3 is TGCAGTGCCATCCAAGGGGTGGACACCGGGGAGCTGTTTTTT. Translating gives CSAIQGVDTGELFF.

J is TRBJ2-7 and V is TRBV5-1, with a possible D match to TRBD2 (6 bases). Trimming pared 0 bases from V and 0 bases from J, leaving 13 bases between. CDR3 length: 16 amino acids. The germline V gene encodes CDR1 SGHRS and CDR2 YFSETQ. CDR3 sequence reads: CASSLVPRRDSYEQYV. In nucleotides, the CDR3 is TGCGCCAGCAGCTTGGTCCCCCGGAGGGACTCCTACGAGCAGTACGTC.

By frequency in the sample, this clonotype is medium-sized. The rearrangement uses TRBV6-1 and TRBJ2-5, with 7 bases fitting TRBD1. This CDR3 is 16 amino acids long. The V and J ends lost 0 bases and 3 bases, in that order; junction bases with no gene match: 7. CDR1 and CDR2 (germline): MNHNS, SASEGT. The CDR3 is CASSEAQETGKETQYF. CDR3 bases: TGTGCCAGCAGTGAAGCTCAGGAGACAGGGAAAGAGACCCAGTACTTC.

The chain recombines TRBV20-1 with TRBJ2-3; tentatively, D is TRBD2 (6 bases). V gave up 8 bases and J gave up 10 bases, with 28 bases separating them. This CDR3 is 15 amino acids long. Germline CDR1 DFQATT, CDR2 SNEGSKA (reference sequence). As DNA, the CDR3 is TGCAGTACTCAGCAACAAGGGGACCCCTGGGGGGCGCAGTATTTT. Translated, it gives CSTQQQGDPWGAQYF.

The chain has TRBV4-1 and TRBJ2-3; 13 bases are shared with TRBD2. Trimming cost V 0 bases and J 5 bases; bases outside gene matches: 5. CDR3 length: 17 residues. Germline CDR1 and CDR2: MGHRA and YSYEKL. The CDR3 protein is CASSQDRGLAGIDTQYF. CDR3 DNA sequence: TGCGCCAGCAGCCAAGATCGGGGACTAGCGGGGATAGATACGCAGTATTTT.

This clonotype was counted many times. The V gene is TRBV20-1, the J gene TRBJ1-5; TRBD1 matches at 7 bases. CDR1 and CDR2 (germline): DFQATT, SNEGSKA (reference sequence). Trimming took 6 bases from V and 0 from J; bases not matched to a gene: 5. CDR3 length: 14 amino acids. Here the CDR3 DNA reads TGCAGTGCGGATACAGGGGATAGCAATCAGCCCCAGCATTTT. Protein: CSADTGDSNQPQHF.

The chain couples TRBV5-1 to TRBJ2-1; 15 positions match TRBD2. Trimming took 0 bases from V and 12 from J; bases not matched to a gene: 10. CDR1 SGHRS and CDR2 YFSETQ come from the germline V gene. The CDR3 consists of 17 residues. In DNA form, the CDR3 reads TGCGCCAGCAGCTTGGTAGGACTAGCGGGAGGGCCAAAGGGGCAGTTCTTC. It codes for CASSLVGLAGGPKGQFF.

The gene calls are TRBV5-6 and TRBJ2-1; possibly TRBD2 for D (6 bases). The germline V gene has CDR1 SGHDT and CDR2 YYEEEE. V was cut by 1 base and J by 3 bases, with 11 bases left in between. The CDR3 totals 15 residues. The CDR3 sequence is CASSLLAPDYNEQFF. For the CDR3, the DNA is TGTGCCAGCAGCTTGCTAGCGCCCGACTACAATGAGCAGTTCTTC.

This clonotype came up many times. J is TRBJ2-3 and V is TRBV20-1, with 10 bases matching TRBD2. J gave up 5 bases and V 1 base, and 0 bases lay outside the gene matches. The CDR3 contains 13 residues. CDR1 and CDR2 (germline): DFQATT, SNEGSKA (reference sequence). CDR3 region: CSARGTSGDTQYF. CDR3 sequence (DNA): TGCAGTGCTAGAGGGACTAGCGGAGATACGCAGTATTTT.

This clonotype was observed a few times. Here the CDR3 DNA reads TGTGCCAGCAGTTTATCCGACAGGGGAAATGAGCAGTTCTTC. Its protein is CASSLSDRGNEQFF. The genes are TRBV12-3 or TRBV12-4 and TRBJ2-1; TRBD1 matches at 8 bases. This CDR3 spans 14 amino acids. The trim removed 2 bases at V and 7 bases at J, leaving 4 bases unmatched.

The V call is TRBV5-1, the J call TRBJ1-2; TRBD1 matches at 9 bases. Germline trimming cut 0 bases from V and 8 bases from J; bases unmatched to any gene: 8. In germline, CDR1 is SGHRS, CDR2 YFSETQ. This CDR3 has 15 residues. The CDR3 bases are TGCGCCAGCAGCTTGGAGGGACAGGGATCGGGCGGCTACACCTTC. This encodes CASSLEGQGSGGYTF.

J is TRBJ1-4 and V is TRBV20-1; 7 positions match TRBD1. The CDR3 has 12 residues. Per the germline V gene, CDR1 is DFQATT and CDR2 is SNEGSKA (reference sequence). After removal of 5 bases from V and 8 bases from J, the junction contained 5 bases not matched to a gene. CDR3 residues: CSASTGDEKLFF. The CDR3 DNA reads TGCAGTGCTTCAACAGGGGACGAAAAACTGTTTTTT.

V is TRBV25-1 and J is TRBJ1-4; D perhaps matches TRBD1 (6 bases). The V end lost 6 bases, the J end lost 4 bases, and 18 bases lay between the germline ends. Looked up from germline, CDR1 is MGHDK and CDR2 is SYGVNS. This CDR3 has 16 residues. This CDR3 reads CASRVTGGSDNEKLFF. CDR3 coding DNA: TGTGCCAGCAGAGTGACCGGGGGCAGCGATAATGAAAAACTGTTTTTT.

In its sample, this clonotype was seen many times. This chain uses TRBV6-4 with TRBJ2-3; D is uncertain. Germline values: CDR1 MRHNA, CDR2 SNTAGT. The length of the CDR3 is 14 residues. The V end lost 3 bases, the J end lost 0 bases, and 7 bases lay between the germline ends. The CDR3 is CASSEVASTDTQYF. The CDR3 region has the DNA TGTGCCAGCAGTGAAGTGGCTAGCACAGATACGCAGTATTTT.